These 13 T cell receptor beta chains were sequenced from one sample in a study of regulatory T cells in long-lasting Graves disease (dated by TCRdb to about 2021). The method was multiplex PCR. Data came from an Illumina HiSeq 4000. CDR3 regions were amplified by Arm-PCR with iRepertoire HTBI primers to construct TCR beta libraries. The public reads were run again by TCRdb, first through fastp at Q25 and then through MiXCR, and only productive beta chains were kept. Each record represents a unique CDR3 protein, reported with the most common genes and DNA among its rows. The sample table lists hundreds of thousands of distinct CDR3 sequences, approximately 13% of them with a count of one. The ten largest clones take up about 10% of the sample. This sample's time point label indicates: newly diagnosed GD, antithyroid drugs for less than 3 months. RNA was extracted from PBMCs in TRIzol for both TCR sequencing and RNA sequencing.

These data were also reused for a study on T cells in Graves' hyperthyroidism and ophthalmopathy.

The input for sequencing was peripheral blood mononuclear cells (PBMCs), taken at new diagnosis, from a patient treated with antithyroid drugs. These receptors all stem from a man aged 30 to 39 with Graves disease. Donor details come from another sample of the same person, matched by shared clones.

Details on this clonotype: One end of the junction does not line up with germline, which may come from a read error. The rearrangement links TRBV2 to TRBJ1-1; D remains unclear. Germline CDR1 SNHLY, CDR2 FYNNEI. The CDR3 loop spans 13 amino acids. The DNA for the CDR3 is TGTGCCAGCAGTACGACCGCGAACACTGGAGCTTTCTTT. Residues: CASSTTANTGAFF.

In this sample, this clonotype turned up many times. This chain uses TRBV12-3 or TRBV12-4 with TRBJ1-5; D is unclear. V was shortened by 7 bases and J by 12 bases, with 19 bases between the two germline ends. The CDR3 is made up of 13 amino acids. Written as DNA, the CDR3 is TGTGCCAGCATTCAAGGGCCAAGCGGGGTCCAGCATTTT. As protein: CASIQGPSGVQHF.

This clonotype was counted ten times or more. The V and J genes are TRBV7-2 and TRBJ1-3; possible D gene TRBD1, 5 bases. CDR3 length equals 15 residues. Germline V gives CDR1 SGHTA, CDR2 FQGNSA. Trimming shortened V by 3 bases and J by 5 bases, and 14 bases separated the two germline ends. The CDR3 spells CASSLSGAVRNTIYF. The CDR3 nucleotides are TGTGCCAGCAGCTTGAGCGGGGCTGTAAGAAACACCATATATTTT.

This clonotype was detected many times. The chain employs TRBV19 and TRBJ1-5, with D hard to call. The germline gives CDR1 LNHDA, CDR2 SQIVND (reference sequence). V was trimmed by 7 bases and J by 5 bases, leaving 15 bases between them. The CDR3 sequence is 14 residues long. The CDR3 DNA sequence: TGTGCCAGTAACGGTTGGGCCCCCGATCAGCCCCAGCATTTT. This encodes CASNGWAPDQPQHF.

This clonotype was recorded at least ten times. The chain couples TRBV29-1 to TRBJ1-2; D is ambiguous. The CDR3 loop spans 12 amino acids. Germline V gene lookup returns CDR1 SQVTM and CDR2 ANQGSEA. Trimming pared 5 bases from V and 1 base from J, leaving 8 bases between. In DNA form, the CDR3 reads TGCAGCGTTTCGGCCTTTAACTATGGCTACACCTTC. Protein sequence: CSVSAFNYGYTF.

This clonotype has ten or more counts. The DNA for the CDR3 is TGCAGCGTTGAAGAAGGGACAGGGGAAGAGACCCAGTACTTC. Translating it yields CSVEEGTGEETQYF. The chain couples TRBV29-1 to TRBJ2-5; TRBD1 matches 10 bases. Germline CDR1 is SQVTM and CDR2 is ANQGSEA. The CDR3 runs to 14 residues. The V segment lost 0 bases and the J segment 3 bases; nucleotides outside the gene matches: 1.

This clonotype appeared many times. CDR3 DNA: TGTGCCGTGAGCTCAATGGACGACGAAAAACTGTTTTTT. Residues: CAVSSMDDEKLFF. This chain links TRBV12-3 or TRBV12-4 with TRBJ1-4; D is uncertain. The germline V and J ends were trimmed by 11 bases and 8 bases, with 18 bases remaining between them. The CDR3 consists of 13 residues.

The chain combines TRBV3-1 with TRBJ2-3; 8 nucleotides align to TRBD2. The CDR3 totals 21 residues. Per germline, CDR1 LGHDT and CDR2 YNNKEL (reference sequence). Trimming took 2 bases from V and 6 from J; bases not matched to a gene: 25. The CDR3 sequence: CASSQTRLARWGTPTHDTQYF. CDR3 coding DNA: TGTGCCAGCAGCCAAACGAGACTAGCGAGATGGGGAACACCCACACATGATACGCAGTATTTT.

This clonotype was found many times. The chain couples TRBV24-1 to TRBJ2-3; D might be TRBD2 (6 bases). CDR1 KGHDR and CDR2 SFDVKD come from the germline V gene. The CDR3 totals 15 residues. The V gene lost 0 bases and the J gene lost 4 bases, with 10 bases spanning the gap. The chain's CDR3 is CATSDLALASDTQYF. CDR3 nucleotides: TGTGCCACCAGTGATTTGGCTCTAGCGTCAGATACGCAGTATTTT.

The genes are TRBV20-1 and TRBJ2-1, with 9 bases fitting TRBD2. The V and J ends lost 5 bases and 5 bases, in that order; junction bases with no gene match: 13. Germline values: CDR1 DFQATT, CDR2 SNEGSKA (reference sequence). This CDR3 is 16 amino acids long. Here the CDR3 reads CSALLLSGSVNNEQFF. As DNA, the CDR3 is TGCAGTGCTCTCCTCCTTAGCGGGAGTGTGAACAATGAGCAGTTCTTC.

This clonotype was detected many times. V gene TRBV6-5 combines with J gene TRBJ1-1; a weak D match, TRBD1 (6 bases). V dropped 1 base and J dropped 2 bases, with 20 bases sitting between them. From germline, CDR1 is MNHEY and CDR2 SVGAGI. The CDR3 extends over 18 amino acids. The DNA for the CDR3 is TGTGCCAGCAGTTACTATCCTGCGGGACACAACCTAAACACTGAAGCTTTCTTT. It yields the protein CASSYYPAGHNLNTEAFF.

Concerning this clonotype: Germline is not matched at one junction end, which may reflect a read error. The chain is built from TRBV18 and TRBJ1-6, with D maybe TRBD1 (6 bases). CDR1 and CDR2 (germline): KGHSH, LQKENI. The CDR3 runs 14 residues. CDR3 loop: CASSRGGADSPLYF. CDR3 bases: TGTGCCAGCTCACGAGGGGGAGCGGATTCACCCCTCTACTTT.

This chain uses TRBV20-1 with TRBJ2-5; 8 bases align to TRBD1. Trimming cost V 3 bases and J 5 bases; bases outside gene matches: 5. Looked up from germline, CDR1 is DFQATT and CDR2 is SNEGSKA (reference sequence). The CDR3 extends over 13 amino acids. The CDR3 spells CSASTGGVETQYF. DNA of the CDR3: TGCAGTGCTAGCACAGGGGGAGTCGAGACCCAGTACTTC.